The clone carrying this TCR beta chain was observed a few times. Its antigen is currently unknown. The PCR ran on 60 Vbeta and 13 Jbeta primers. Clones were read by immunoSEQ multiplex PCR, and TCRdb kept only the in-frame ones, dropping some. The sample lists around 200,000 clones; roughly four fifths were seen once. The data were taken from a study of cytomegalovirus exposure and HLA in healthy donors. The V gene end was trimmed by 4 bases and the J gene end by 6 bases; junction bases not matched to a gene: 7. Germline assignment: CDR1 SGHVS and CDR2 FNYEAQ. The CDR3 runs to 14 residues. Study outcomes and limitations: TCR beta V- and J-gene trimming was later associated with a missense DCLRE1C variant. 150 or so TCR beta chains were listed as cytomegalovirus-associated. Among the sequence variants, a highly shared cluster was likely an artifact of sequencing. Sequencing depth across donors, presence/absence analyses assumed, was roughly uniform.

The sample comprised PBMCs. This rearrangement joins TRBV7-6 to TRBJ2-7; 9 nucleotides match TRBD1. This clonotype was obtained from a woman under 40 in good health and CMV-seropositive. In nucleotides, the CDR3 is TGTGCCAGCAGCTCACGGACAGGGGCTGGCGAGCAGTACTTC. This codes for CASSSRTGAGEQYF.